Listed here are 27 T cell receptor beta chains from one sample, sequenced in a study of blood T cells in healthy people across ages. Next came a second PCR, run for about 6 to 11 cycles, which used a sample-barcoded 5' primer along with a J-beta primer mix. From the 5' RACE reads, TCRdb called clonotypes with MiXCR, one entry per CDR3 protein. The data show some 1.5 million distinct CDR3 sequences, roughly 43% seen once. The sample consisted of blood. The receptors here all came from a woman between 18 and 29 years old in good health.

This chain uses TRBV2 with TRBJ1-2, with 7 bases fitting TRBD1. Unmatched junction bases numbered 8, after V lost 4 bases and J lost 0 bases. There are 16 residues in the CDR3. Germline V lookup: CDR1 SNHLY, CDR2 FYNNEI. The CDR3 sequence: CASSVPEGATNYGYTF. For the CDR3, the DNA is TGTGCCAGCAGTGTGCCCGAGGGGGCCACTAACTATGGCTACACCTTC. The full variable domain, its missing parts supplied by reference TRBV2 and TRBJ1-2, is EPEVTQTPSHQVTQMGQEVILRCVPISNHLYFYWYRQILGQKVEFLVSFYNNEISEKSEIFDDQFSVERPDGSNFTLKIRSTKLEDSAMYFCASSVPEGATNYGYTFGSGTRLTVV.

The V and J genes are TRBV28 and TRBJ2-1; TRBD1 aligns across 10 bases. Losses at the gene ends were 0 bases for V and 5 bases for J; bases not matched to a gene: 7. This CDR3 contains 17 residues. Germline CDR1 is MDHEN and CDR2 is SYDVKM. CDR3 sequence: CASSLWAGTGDDNEQFF. The CDR3, as DNA: TGTGCCAGCAGTTTATGGGCCGGGACAGGGGACGACAATGAGCAGTTCTTC.

Note on this clonotype: With a much larger clone just one base away, this may be a read error. The chain links TRBV3-1 to TRBJ2-1; 10 bases map to TRBD2. J lost 2 bases, V lost 3 bases, and 10 bases had no gene match. The germline V gene encodes CDR1 LGHDT and CDR2 YNNKEL (reference sequence). The CDR3 runs to 18 residues. CDR3: CASSQGFSSGGPYNEQFF. CDR3 coding DNA: TGTGCCAGCAGCCAGGGTTTCTCTAGCGGGGGACCCTACAATGAGCAGTTCTTC.

The gene calls are TRBV4-3 and TRBJ2-1; 7 bases agree with TRBD1. The CDR3 sequence is 15 residues long. CDR1 and CDR2 from the germline V gene are LGHNA and YSLEER. V shed 1 base, J shed 10 bases, and the junction held 10 bases outside the gene matches. The CDR3, as DNA: TGCGCCAGCAGCCAAGCGTGGGACAGCACCTACGAGCAGTTCTTC. Translation gives CASSQAWDSTYEQFF.

This clonotype was counted only a few times. The J gene is TRBJ2-3, the V gene TRBV10-3; the D is unclear. The length of the CDR3 is 15 residues. Per germline, CDR1 ENHRY and CDR2 SYGVKD. Trimming removed 0 bases from V and 1 base from J, with 8 bases in between. The CDR3 bases are TGTGCCATCAGTGAGTCGCAGATAGGCACAGATACGCAGTATTTT. Protein: CAISESQIGTDTQYF.

This clonotype has only a few counts. The rearrangement joins TRBV20-1 to TRBJ2-1; TRBD2 matches 9 bases. The CDR3 has 18 amino acids. Germline V CDR1 and CDR2: DFQATT, SNEGSKA (reference sequence). Trimming at V came to 0 bases and at J to 3 bases, leaving 12 bases not matched to a gene. The CDR3 protein is CSARELGPSGNGYNEQFF. As DNA, the CDR3 is TGCAGTGCTAGAGAGTTGGGGCCTAGCGGGAACGGCTACAATGAGCAGTTCTTC.

At least ten counts were recorded for this clonotype. The gene calls are TRBV7-2 and TRBJ2-7; the match to TRBD1 covers 10 bases. CDR1 and CDR2 (germline): SGHTA, FQGNSA. The CDR3 is made up of 15 amino acids. J lost 4 bases, V lost 4 bases, and 7 bases had no gene match. The DNA of the CDR3 is TGTGCCAGCAGCTCCTCCGGGACAGGGGAGTACGAGCAGTACTTC. Amino acids: CASSSSGTGEYEQYF.

This clonotype was detected a few times. J is TRBJ2-1 and V is TRBV11-3; 13 bases agree with TRBD2. CDR3 length: 17 residues. CDR1 is SGHNT, CDR2 YENEEA, per germline. J lost 9 bases, V lost 2 bases, and 10 bases had no gene match. The CDR3 DNA follows: TGTGCCAGCAGCTTATTCCGGACTAGCGGGAGTGGAGGTGAGCAGTTCTTC. Amino acid sequence: CASSLFRTSGSGGEQFF.

The sample holds a few counts of this clonotype. The V gene is TRBV24-1, the J gene TRBJ2-5; TRBD2 might be the D (5 bases). V lost 0 bases and J 1 base, leaving 8 bases between the germline ends. Germline values: CDR1 KGHDR, CDR2 SFDVKD. This CDR3 is built from 15 residues. CDR3 protein: CATSDLEAVQETQYF. In DNA, the CDR3 is TGTGCCACCAGTGATTTGGAAGCGGTCCAAGAGACCCAGTACTTC.

In nucleotides, the CDR3 is TGTGCCAGCAGCTCTCCCAGTGAGACAGGCGGCTACACCTTC. Translated: CASSSPSETGGYTF. The J gene is TRBJ1-2, the V gene TRBV6-2 or TRBV6-3, with D tentatively TRBD1 (6 bases). Germline CDR1 is MNHEY and CDR2 is SVGEGT. The ends were cut back, 6 bases at V and 8 bases at J, with 19 bases in the middle. CDR3 size: 14 residues.

As regards this clonotype: One end of the junction does not line up with germline, which may come from a read error. The rearrangement uses TRBV4-3 and TRBJ2-1; D unclear. This CDR3 has 15 amino acids. Germline V gives CDR1 LGHNA, CDR2 YSLEER. DNA for the CDR3: TGCACCAGCAGCCCCACTCGAGCGTTCCTAGATGAGCAGTTCTTC. Protein product: CTSSPTRAFLDEQFF.

The V call is TRBV6-5, the J call TRBJ2-7, with D uncertain. Trimming cost V 2 bases and J 3 bases, with 14 bases left between them. The CDR3 has 15 amino acids. Germline V gives CDR1 MNHEY, CDR2 SVGAGI. The CDR3 DNA sequence: TGTGCCAGCAGTTACAAACAGTATAGTCGCTACGAGCAGTACTTC. Amino acid sequence: CASSYKQYSRYEQYF.

This sequence joins TRBV7-8 and TRBJ1-6; D is uncertain. The CDR3 runs 16 residues. The germline V gene encodes CDR1 SGHVS and CDR2 FQNEAQ. V lost 5 bases to trimming and J lost 4 bases, with 15 bases between them. The CDR3 DNA reads as TGTGCCAGCAGCCCTTCGCACCGACCGTATAATTCACCCCTCCACTTT. Translated, it gives CASSPSHRPYNSPLHF.

The chain joins TRBV12-3 or TRBV12-4 to TRBJ1-1; perhaps TRBD1 as D (5 bases). The V and J ends lost 7 bases and 0 bases respectively, with 12 bases between them. The length of the CDR3 is 14 residues. The chain's CDR3 is CASTQDNLNTEAFF. The CDR3 region has the DNA TGTGCCAGCACCCAGGACAATCTGAACACTGAAGCTTTCTTT.

About this clonotype: The junction differs from germline at one of its ends, possibly a read error. The CDR3 reads CVSSPPSNEQFF. The DNA of the CDR3 is TGTGTCAGCTCACCACCATCCAATGAGCAGTTCTTC. The rearrangement uses TRBV18 and TRBJ2-1; D not resolved. The CDR3 has 12 residues. The germline gives CDR1 KGHSH, CDR2 LQKENI.

V usage is TRBV5-1 and J usage is TRBJ1-6; possible D gene TRBD1, 6 bases. CDR1 is SGHRS, CDR2 YFSETQ, per germline. CDR3 size: 15 residues. The V gene lost 1 base and the J gene lost 5 bases, with 10 bases spanning the gap. In DNA, the CDR3 is TGCGCCAGCAGCTTGACGGGGGCCCATAATTCACCCCTCCACTTT. This codes for CASSLTGAHNSPLHF.

There are a few counts of this clonotype. The J gene is TRBJ2-1, the V gene TRBV12-3 or TRBV12-4; 11 bases are shared with TRBD2. The V and J ends lost 10 bases and 8 bases, in that order; junction bases with no gene match: 7. This CDR3 has 13 amino acids. The CDR3 sequence: CATLAGGIYEQFF. The DNA of the CDR3 is TGTGCCACCCTAGCGGGGGGCATCTATGAGCAGTTCTTC.

The V and J genes are TRBV7-8 and TRBJ2-1, with 7 nucleotides matching TRBD1. Germline V gene sequence: CDR1 SGHVS, CDR2 FQNEAQ. With V trimmed by 5 bases and J by 9 bases, 10 bases remained unmatched. The CDR3 contains 14 residues. For the CDR3, the DNA is TGTGCCAGCAGCACTCGACAGGGTTCGATTGAGCAGTTCTTC. Translation: CASSTRQGSIEQFF.

The CDR3 is CASSPPGLADYEQYF. CDR3 nucleotide sequence: TGTGCCAGCTCACCGCCGGGACTAGCGGATTACGAGCAGTACTTC. The V and J genes are TRBV18 and TRBJ2-7; TRBD2 aligns across 11 bases. V shed 3 bases, J shed 4 bases, and the junction held 5 bases outside the gene matches. Germline CDR1 reads KGHSH; CDR2 reads LQKENI. This CDR3 has 15 residues.

This clonotype was seen a handful of times. The chain uses TRBV29-1 and TRBJ1-2; D not resolved. V was trimmed by 6 bases and J by 0 bases, leaving 14 bases between them. The CDR3 is made up of 14 amino acids. The germline gives CDR1 SQVTM, CDR2 ANQGSEA. CDR3 sequence (DNA): TGCAGCGTGCAAGACGGAGCACCTAACTATGGCTACACCTTC. Its protein is CSVQDGAPNYGYTF.

The V and J genes are TRBV20-1 and TRBJ2-1; possibly TRBD2 for D (6 bases). Trimming left V 6 bases short and J 2 bases short, with 17 bases between. Looked up from germline, CDR1 is DFQATT and CDR2 is SNEGSKA (reference sequence). This CDR3 comprises 15 residues. The CDR3 DNA sequence: TGCAGTGCGCAAGACGCAACGGGGGCCTACAATGAGCAGTTCTTC. Translating gives CSAQDATGAYNEQFF.

This chain connects TRBV5-1 to TRBJ2-7; 9 nucleotides align to TRBD1. After removal of 2 bases from V and 9 bases from J, the junction contained 9 bases not matched to a gene. This CDR3 region has 14 residues. From germline, CDR1 is SGHRS and CDR2 YFSETQ. DNA of the CDR3: TGCGCCAGCAGCTTCGGGACAGGGTCTTTCGCGCAGTACTTC. It yields the protein CASSFGTGSFAQYF.

CDR3 residues: CASRTPGLDGYTF. In DNA, the CDR3 is TGTGCCAGCAGAACCCCGGGACTCGATGGCTACACCTTC. This chain links TRBV6-5 with TRBJ1-2, with TRBD1 as a possible D gene (5 bases). The CDR3 spans 13 residues. V lost 6 bases and J lost 6, with 14 bases in between. Germline values: CDR1 MNHEY, CDR2 SVGAGI.

Notes on this clonotype: Since the CDR3 does not end with the conserved phenylalanine or tryptophan, this likely comes from a read error. V is TRBV5-4 and J is TRBJ1-3; possibly TRBD1 for D (5 bases). Looked up from germline, CDR1 is SGHNT and CDR2 is YYREEE (reference sequence). The V and J ends lost 3 bases and 0 bases respectively, with 10 bases between them. The CDR3 is 15 amino acids. CDR3 sequence: CASSSTAISGNTIYI. In nucleotides, the CDR3 is TGTGCCAGCAGCTCGACAGCCATCTCTGGAAACACCATATATATT.

V usage is TRBV6-2 or TRBV6-3 and J usage is TRBJ1-1; possible D gene TRBD1, 5 bases. Germline loops: CDR1 MNHEY, CDR2 SVGEGT. The CDR3 sequence is 15 residues long. The germline V and J ends were trimmed by 0 bases and 8 bases, with 16 bases remaining between them. Here the CDR3 reads CASSYSGQVRREAFF. The CDR3 nucleotides read TGTGCCAGCAGTTACTCGGGGCAGGTCCGCCGAGAAGCTTTCTTT.

This chain connects TRBV4-3 to TRBJ2-5; D is perhaps TRBD1 (6 bases). The J call may be in error: the DNA end matches TRBJ2-7 better. The CDR3 is 16 residues long. Germline loops: CDR1 LGHNA, CDR2 YSLEER. CDR3 in DNA: TGCGCCAGCAGCCGCCGAGAAGGGACAAGGGTAGCCGAGCAGTACTTC. It encodes CASSRREGTRVAEQYF.

V and J are TRBV5-5 and TRBJ2-1; 11 bases are shared with TRBD2. Germline CDR1 and CDR2: SGHKS and YYEKEE (reference sequence). The CDR3 extends over 17 amino acids. With 0 bases clipped from V and 7 bases from J, the junction kept 9 bases outside the gene matches. CDR3 sequence (DNA): TGTGCCAGCAGCTTGGTCCTAGCGGGGGGACCCCGGAATGAGCAGTTCTTC. It translates to CASSLVLAGGPRNEQFF.